The 26 T cell receptor beta chains presented below share a single source sample, sequenced in a study of radiation and T cells in renal cell carcinoma. The time point denotes: blood 4 weeks post-SBRT, at nephrectomy. This sample's treatment: 15 Gy SBRT to primary tumor, nephrectomy 4 weeks later. TCRdb's table, derived via immunoSEQ multiplex PCR, lists solely in-frame clones and lacks some. The sample holds fewer than 200,000 clones, 88% seen once. Source: blood, taken from a patient whose treatment included radiotherapy and nephrectomy. The receptors were sampled from a woman aged 45 to 65 with renal cell carcinoma.

This clone occurred a few times. The chain uses TRBV19 and TRBJ1-6; 8 nucleotides align to TRBD1. Trimming took 6 bases from V and 8 from J; bases not matched to a gene: 6. The CDR3 loop spans 14 amino acids. Germline lookup yields CDR1 LNHDA and CDR2 SQIVND (reference sequence). For the CDR3, the DNA is TGTGCCAGTAGCCGGAGACAGGGGTATTCACCCCTCCACTTT. It encodes CASSRRQGYSPLHF.

This clone was seen once. One end of the junction does not line up with germline, which may come from a read error. The rearrangement joins TRBV5-4 to TRBJ2-3, with a tentative D call TRBD2 (6 bases). This CDR3 region has 15 residues. Germline loops: CDR1 SGHNT, CDR2 YYREEE (reference sequence). The chain's CDR3 is CVSSLEGGSTDTQYF. CDR3 DNA sequence: TGTGTCAGCAGCTTGGAGGGCGGTAGCACAGATACGCAGTATTTT. Using reference TRBV5-4 and TRBJ2-3 for the parts outside the CDR3, the full variable domain is ETGVTQSPTHLIKTRGQQVTLRCSSQSGHNTVSWYQQALGQGPQFIFQYYREEENGRGNFPPRFSGLQFPNYSSELNVNALELDDSALYLCVSSLEGGSTDTQYFGPGTRLTVL.

The chain recombines TRBV7-9 with TRBJ1-1, with TRBD1 matching 10 bases. Germline-derived CDR1 and CDR2 are SEHNR and FQNEAQ (reference sequence). Unmatched junction bases numbered 5, after V lost 5 bases and J lost 5 bases. This CDR3 has 14 residues. This chain's CDR3 is CASSLWTGGTEAFF. CDR3 bases: TGTGCCAGCAGCCTTTGGACAGGGGGAACTGAAGCTTTCTTT.

The chain is built from TRBV16 and TRBJ1-1; D remains ambiguous. This CDR3 is 12 amino acids long. Deletions cut 4 bases from V and 6 bases from J, with 9 bases between. Germline values: CDR1 KGHSY, CDR2 FQNENV. Written as DNA, the CDR3 is TGTGCCAGCAGCCTCCCGCGGTCTGAAGCTTTCTTT. It codes for CASSLPRSEAFF.

CDR3 sequence reads: CASSQEWREQYF. The DNA of the CDR3 is TGTGCCAGCAGCCAAGAATGGAGGGAGCAGTACTTC. The chain carries TRBV14 and TRBJ2-7; tentatively, D is TRBD2 (5 bases). The CDR3 loop spans 12 amino acids. Trimming shortened V by 0 bases and J by 7 bases, and 7 bases separated the two germline ends. Germline assignment: CDR1 SGHDN and CDR2 FVKESK. Full variable domain (outside the CDR3, taken from reference TRBV14 and TRBJ2-7): EAGVTQFPSHSVIEKGQTVTLRCDPISGHDNLYWYRRVMGKEIKFLLHFVKESKQDESGMPNNRFLAERTGGTYSTLKVQPAELEDSGVYFCASSQEWREQYFGPGTRLTVT.

The rearrangement links TRBV15 to TRBJ2-5; the D is unclear. This CDR3 has 14 amino acids. CDR1 is LNHNV, CDR2 YYDKDF, per germline (reference sequence). Trimming removed 0 bases from V and 0 bases from J, with 5 bases in between. The CDR3 sequence: CATSREGNQETQYF. CDR3 nucleotide sequence: TGTGCCACCAGCAGAGAGGGCAACCAAGAGACCCAGTACTTC.

The V and J genes are TRBV2 and TRBJ1-2; 7 positions match TRBD1. Looked up from germline, CDR1 is SNHLY and CDR2 is FYNNEI. This CDR3 is built from 15 residues. V lost 1 base, J lost 7 bases, and 9 bases stayed unmatched. The CDR3 DNA reads as TGTGCCAGCAGTGAAGTTGAAGGGACAGTTCTTGGCTACACCTTC. This codes for CASSEVEGTVLGYTF.

Comments on this clone: In the same sample, other DNA sequences code for this CDR3. The chain employs TRBV18 and TRBJ1-2, with D uncertain. Germline V lookup: CDR1 KGHSH, CDR2 LQKENI. The V end lost 3 bases, the J end lost 3 bases, and 2 bases lay between the germline ends. The CDR3 consists of 11 residues. The CDR3: CASSPDYGYTF. In DNA, the CDR3 is TGTGCCAGCTCACCGGACTATGGCTACACCTTC. The whole variable domain, remainder taken from reference TRBV18 and TRBJ1-2, is NAGVMQNPRHLVRRRGQEARLRCSPMKGHSHVYWYRQLPEEGLKFMVYLQKENIIDESGMPKERFSAEFPKEGPSILRIQQVVRGDSAAYFCASSPDYGYTFGSGTRLTVV.

The chain carries TRBV19 and TRBJ1-2; 7 bases match TRBD1. Germline V lookup: CDR1 LNHDA, CDR2 SQIVND (reference sequence). CDR3 length: 14 residues. Trimming cost V 7 bases and J 4 bases; bases outside gene matches: 9. CDR3 coding DNA: TGTGCCAGTACCAGGGGGGGCGCTAGCTATGGCTACACCTTC. Residues: CASTRGGASYGYTF.

The chain joins TRBV10-2 to TRBJ1-6, with TRBD1 matching 8 bases. V trimming: 10 bases; J trimming: 6 bases; junction bases outside the gene matches: 11. CDR3 length: 15 amino acids. Germline values: CDR1 WSHSY, CDR2 SAAADI. The CDR3 DNA reads as TGCGCCACCTCGGGACAGGCTGAAATTAATTCACCCCTCCACTTT. This gives the protein CATSGQAEINSPLHF.

The chain uses TRBV18 and TRBJ1-6; unclear D gene. The CDR3 has 17 amino acids. The V gene's germline CDR1 is KGHSH and CDR2 LQKENI. V was cut by 3 bases and J by 1 base, with 13 bases left in between. The CDR3 loop reads CASSPVYERSYNSPLHF. The CDR3 DNA follows: TGTGCCAGCTCACCTGTATACGAAAGATCCTATAATTCACCCCTCCACTTT.

This sequence joins TRBV15 and TRBJ2-1; possibly TRBD2 for D (6 bases). The CDR3 spans 15 residues. Germline-derived CDR1 and CDR2 are LNHNV and YYDKDF (reference sequence). V lost 0 bases, J lost 4 bases, and 10 bases lay in between. The CDR3 here is CATSRESGTYNEQFF. CDR3 sequence (DNA): TGTGCCACCAGCAGAGAATCGGGGACTTACAATGAGCAGTTCTTC.

This chain links TRBV7-2 with TRBJ1-3; D uncertain. The CDR3 is 12 amino acids. V was cut by 4 bases and J by 3 bases, with 4 bases left in between. From germline, CDR1 is SGHTA and CDR2 FQGNSA. The CDR3 is CASSSYGNTIYF. The CDR3, as DNA: TGTGCCAGCAGCTCATATGGAAACACCATATATTTT.

Note on this clone: Additional DNA sequences in this sample encode the identical CDR3. The chain carries TRBV5-1 and TRBJ2-3; possibly TRBD1 or TRBD2 for D (6 bases each). Per germline, CDR1 SGHRS and CDR2 YFSETQ. The germline V and J ends were trimmed by 0 bases and 4 bases, with 9 bases remaining between them. The CDR3 totals 14 residues. CDR3 coding DNA: TGCGCCAGCAGCTTGGTGGGGGGCCCAGATACGCAGTATTTT. It is translated as CASSLVGGPDTQYF.

The chain is built from TRBV19 and TRBJ1-5; D is undetermined. Germline CDR1 and CDR2: LNHDA and SQIVND (reference sequence). The CDR3 length is 13 residues. Deletions cut 9 bases from V and 7 bases from J, with 16 bases between. The CDR3 region has the DNA TGTGCCAGCGACCATAGTACGGGGCAGCCCCAGCATTTT. Translation: CASDHSTGQPQHF.

This chain links TRBV4-1 with TRBJ1-1, with a weak D call TRBD1 (5 bases). Germline V gene sequence: CDR1 MGHRA, CDR2 YSYEKL. This CDR3 spans 15 amino acids. V lost 3 bases and J lost 0, with 11 bases in between. The CDR3 sequence: CASSQVGTVNTEAFF. In DNA form, the CDR3 reads TGCGCCAGCAGCCAGGTAGGGACGGTGAACACTGAAGCTTTCTTT.

In this sample, this clone turned up once. V is TRBV5-5 and J is TRBJ1-1; D remains ambiguous. The CDR3 runs 13 residues. Germline CDR1 is SGHKS and CDR2 is YYEKEE (reference sequence). V dropped 0 bases and J dropped 1 base, with 4 bases sitting between them. CDR3 sequence reads: CASSLEANTEAFF. CDR3 bases: TGTGCCAGCAGCTTGGAGGCGAACACTGAAGCTTTCTTT.

V is TRBV6-5 and J is TRBJ2-7; a weak D match, TRBD1 (6 bases). Germline CDR1 and CDR2: MNHEY and SVGAGI. V was trimmed by 7 bases and J by 0 bases, leaving 13 bases between them. CDR3 size: 14 residues. The CDR3 reads CASKPGHNSYEQYF. Here the CDR3 DNA reads TGTGCCAGCAAGCCGGGACACAACTCCTACGAGCAGTACTTC.

This sequence joins TRBV10-3 and TRBJ1-6; 7 bases fit TRBD1. From germline, CDR1 is ENHRY and CDR2 SYGVKD. The CDR3 length is 16 residues. After removal of 7 bases from V and 7 bases from J, the junction contained 13 bases not matched to a gene. CDR3: CAINRTGVRGNSPLHF. In nucleotides, the CDR3 is TGTGCCATCAACAGAACAGGGGTAAGGGGAAATTCACCCCTCCACTTT.

This clone was seen a single time. The rearrangement links TRBV5-1 to TRBJ2-2; D ambiguous. The CDR3 loop spans 15 amino acids. V was trimmed by 3 bases and J by 0 bases, leaving 9 bases between them. Germline CDR1 SGHRS, CDR2 YFSETQ. CDR3 protein: CASSSWTANTGELFF. The CDR3 coding sequence is TGCGCCAGCAGCTCTTGGACGGCGAACACCGGGGAGCTGTTTTTT. Supplemented by reference TRBV5-1 and TRBJ2-2, the full variable domain reads KAGVTQTPRYLIKTRGQQVTLSCSPISGHRSVSWYQQTPGQGLQFLFEYFSETQRNKGNFPGRFSGRQFSNSRSEMNVSTLELGDSALYLCASSSWTANTGELFFGEGSRLTVL.

The chain joins TRBV13 to TRBJ1-4, with D maybe TRBD1 (5 bases). This CDR3 spans 14 amino acids. V gave up 2 bases and J gave up 6 bases, with 10 bases separating them. Germline lookup yields CDR1 PRHDT and CDR2 FYEKMQ (reference sequence). CDR3: CASSLQGRDEKLFF. CDR3 sequence (DNA): TGTGCCAGCAGCTTACAGGGCAGGGATGAAAAACTGTTTTTT.

This clone was counted a single time. The junction departs from the called germline gene at one end, perhaps through a read error. The rearrangement links TRBV7-2 to TRBJ2-2; D perhaps matches TRBD1 (7 bases). The CDR3 length is 16 residues. The germline V gene encodes CDR1 SGHTA and CDR2 FQGNSA. The CDR3 sequence is CASTLRQGGFDGELFF. The CDR3 DNA reads as TGTGCCAGCACCTTAAGACAGGGAGGTTTTGACGGGGAGCTGTTTTTT.

The chain links TRBV12-5 to TRBJ2-7; the D gene is possibly TRBD1 (5 bases). The V gene's germline CDR1 is LGHNT and CDR2 FRNRAP. The V end lost 4 bases, the J end lost 2 bases, and 15 bases lay between the germline ends. CDR3 length equals 15 residues. The CDR3 loop reads CASGSQGGATYEQYF. The CDR3 DNA reads TGTGCTAGTGGTTCCCAGGGTGGCGCAACCTACGAGCAGTACTTC.

The genes are TRBV30 and TRBJ1-2, with 8 bases lining up with TRBD1. Germline trimming cut 2 bases from V and 5 bases from J; bases unmatched to any gene: 4. The CDR3 consists of 13 residues. Looked up from germline, CDR1 is GTSNPN and CDR2 is SVGIG (reference sequence). CDR3 bases: TGTGCCTGGAGTTTAACAGGGGGTTATGGCTACACCTTC. The encoded protein is CAWSLTGGYGYTF. Full variable domain (remainder filled in from reference TRBV30 and TRBJ1-2): SQTIHQWPATLVQPVGSPLSLECTVEGTSNPNLYWYRQAAGRGLQLLFYSVGIGQISSEVPQNLSASRPQDRQFILSSKKLLLSDSGFYLCAWSLTGGYGYTFGSGTRLTVV.

In this sample, this clone turned up once. The chain combines TRBV7-2 with TRBJ2-1; 15 positions match TRBD2. This CDR3 has 14 amino acids. After removal of 6 bases from V and 9 bases from J, the junction contained 3 bases not matched to a gene. Germline V CDR1 and CDR2: SGHTA, FQGNSA. CDR3 residues: CASRGLAGGREQFF. The DNA for the CDR3 is TGTGCCAGCAGGGGACTAGCGGGGGGACGTGAGCAGTTCTTC.

The V call is TRBV5-6, the J call TRBJ2-7, with 10 bases matching TRBD1. The CDR3 runs to 15 residues. V gave up 4 bases and J gave up 2 bases; unmatched junction bases: 6. Looked up from germline, CDR1 is SGHDT and CDR2 is YYEEEE. The CDR3 loop is CASSLGQGNPYEQYF. The CDR3 DNA reads TGTGCCAGCAGCCTGGGACAGGGGAATCCCTACGAGCAGTACTTC.